This TCR beta chain was identified in a study of T cells in tuberculosis. The protocol was immunoSEQ multiplex PCR, while the TCRdb copy is restricted to in-frame clones and leaves out a portion. The table includes 40,000 to 50,000 clones, approximately 95% detected once. The CDR3 contains 15 residues. In germline, CDR1 is SGHAT, CDR2 FQNNGV. The ends were cut back, 6 bases at V and 1 base at J, with 15 bases in the middle. Material for sequencing was PBMCs. This TCR was sampled from a donor between 10 and 35 years old with latent tuberculosis or without tuberculosis infection. This rearrangement joins TRBV11-2 to TRBJ1-1, with D perhaps TRBD1 (6 bases). Here the CDR3 reads CASRKPGQKNTEAFF. DNA for the CDR3: TGTGCCAGCAGAAAGCCTGGACAGAAGAACACTGAAGCTTTCTTT.